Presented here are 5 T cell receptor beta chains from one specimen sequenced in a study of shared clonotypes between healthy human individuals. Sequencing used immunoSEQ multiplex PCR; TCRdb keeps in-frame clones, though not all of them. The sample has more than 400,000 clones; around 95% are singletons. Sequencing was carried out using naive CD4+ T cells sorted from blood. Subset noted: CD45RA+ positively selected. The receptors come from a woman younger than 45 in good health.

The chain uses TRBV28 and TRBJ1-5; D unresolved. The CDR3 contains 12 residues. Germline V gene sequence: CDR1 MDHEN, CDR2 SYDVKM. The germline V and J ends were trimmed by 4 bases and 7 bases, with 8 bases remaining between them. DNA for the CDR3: TGTGCCAGCAGTTCCCTGGGACAGCCCCAGCATTTT. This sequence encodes CASSSLGQPQHF.

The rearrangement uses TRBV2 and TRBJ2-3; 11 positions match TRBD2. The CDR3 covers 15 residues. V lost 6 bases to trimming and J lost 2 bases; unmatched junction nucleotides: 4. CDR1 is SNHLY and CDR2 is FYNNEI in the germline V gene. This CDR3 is CASRVLAGATDTQYF. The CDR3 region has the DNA TGTGCCAGCAGGGTACTAGCGGGAGCCACAGATACGCAGTATTTT.

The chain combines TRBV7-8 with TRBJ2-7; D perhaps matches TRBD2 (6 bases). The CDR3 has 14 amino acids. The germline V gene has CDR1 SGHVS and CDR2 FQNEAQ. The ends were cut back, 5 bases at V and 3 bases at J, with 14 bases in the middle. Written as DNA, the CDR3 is TGTGCCAGCAGCCCCCGGGACTCCCTCTACGAGCAGTACTTC. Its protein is CASSPRDSLYEQYF.

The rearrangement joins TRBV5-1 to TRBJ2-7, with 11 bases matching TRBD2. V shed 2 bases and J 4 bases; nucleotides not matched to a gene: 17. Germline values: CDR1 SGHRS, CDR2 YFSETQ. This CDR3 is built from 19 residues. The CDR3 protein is CASSFYRPGTSGRKYEQYF. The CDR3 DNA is TGCGCCAGCAGCTTTTATAGGCCCGGGACTAGCGGTAGAAAATACGAGCAGTACTTC.

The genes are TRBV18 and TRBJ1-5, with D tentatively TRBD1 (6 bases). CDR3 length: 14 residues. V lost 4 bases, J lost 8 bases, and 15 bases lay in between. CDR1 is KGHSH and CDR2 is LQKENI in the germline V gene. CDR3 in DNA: TGTGCCAGCTCACGGGGACACACGATCGAGCCCCAGCATTTT. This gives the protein CASSRGHTIEPQHF.